The subject of this entry is one TCR beta chain. Its antigen is not known. Germline CDR1 reads MRHNA; CDR2 reads SNTAGT. The CDR3 is 16 amino acids. V shed 4 bases, J shed 10 bases, and the junction held 17 bases outside the gene matches. This specimen comes from a study of cytomegalovirus exposure and HLA in healthy donors. The PCR made use of 60 Vbeta and 13 Jbeta primers. The assay was immunoSEQ multiplex PCR, and TCRdb's table has in-frame clones only and misses some. The sample has 200,000 to 250,000 clones, around nine tenths seen once. Study-wide results and caveats: Associated with HLA alleles at 0.05 false discovery rate in a later analysis were 16,951 TCR beta sequences.

The sequence derives from a woman under 30 in good health and CMV-seronegative. The V and J genes are TRBV6-4 and TRBJ2-7, with 9 bases aligning to TRBD2. Material for sequencing was PBMCs. The CDR3 spells CASSGPQLAGDPAQYF. The CDR3 DNA sequence: TGTGCCAGCAGTGGCCCCCAGTTAGCGGGAGACCCCGCTCAGTACTTC.